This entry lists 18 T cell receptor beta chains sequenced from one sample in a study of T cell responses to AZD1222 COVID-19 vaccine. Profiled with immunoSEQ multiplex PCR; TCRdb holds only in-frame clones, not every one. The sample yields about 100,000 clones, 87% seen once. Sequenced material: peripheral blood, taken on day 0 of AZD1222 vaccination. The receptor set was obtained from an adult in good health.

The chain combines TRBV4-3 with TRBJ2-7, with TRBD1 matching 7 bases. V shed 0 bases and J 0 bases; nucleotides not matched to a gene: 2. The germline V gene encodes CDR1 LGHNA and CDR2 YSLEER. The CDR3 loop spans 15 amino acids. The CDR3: CASSQEGQPSYEQYF. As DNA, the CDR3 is TGCGCCAGCAGCCAAGAGGGACAGCCCTCCTACGAGCAGTACTTC.

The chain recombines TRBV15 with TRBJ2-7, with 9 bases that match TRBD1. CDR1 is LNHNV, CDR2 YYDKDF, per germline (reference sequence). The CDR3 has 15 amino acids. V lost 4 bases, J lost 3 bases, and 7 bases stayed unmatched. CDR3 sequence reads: CATSNTWTGVYEQYF. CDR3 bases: TGTGCCACCAGCAATACTTGGACAGGGGTCTACGAGCAGTACTTC.

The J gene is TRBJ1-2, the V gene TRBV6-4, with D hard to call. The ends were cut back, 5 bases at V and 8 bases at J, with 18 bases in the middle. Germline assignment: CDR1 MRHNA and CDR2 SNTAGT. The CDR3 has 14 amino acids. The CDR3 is CASSSDPTYGGYTF. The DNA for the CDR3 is TGTGCCAGCAGTTCTGATCCCACCTATGGCGGCTACACCTTC.

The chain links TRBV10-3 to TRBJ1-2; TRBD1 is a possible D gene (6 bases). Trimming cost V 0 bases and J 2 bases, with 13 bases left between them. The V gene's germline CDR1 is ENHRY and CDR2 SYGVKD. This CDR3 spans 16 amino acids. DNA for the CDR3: TGTGCCATCAGTGAGTCAACGTCGGGGGGCAACTATGGCTACACCTTC. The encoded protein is CAISESTSGGNYGYTF.

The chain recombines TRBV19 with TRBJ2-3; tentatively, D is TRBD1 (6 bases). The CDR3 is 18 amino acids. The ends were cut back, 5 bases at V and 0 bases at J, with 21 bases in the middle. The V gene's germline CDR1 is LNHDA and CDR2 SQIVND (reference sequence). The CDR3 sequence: CASSERRGSISSTDTQYF. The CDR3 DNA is TGTGCCAGTAGTGAACGCAGGGGCTCCATTTCTAGCACAGATACGCAGTATTTT. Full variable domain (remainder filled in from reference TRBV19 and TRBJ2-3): DGGITQSPKYLFRKEGQNVTLSCEQNLNHDAMYWYRQDPGQGLRLIYYSQIVNDFQKGDIAEGYSVSREKKESFPLTVTSAQKNPTAFYLCASSERRGSISSTDTQYFGPGTRLTVL.

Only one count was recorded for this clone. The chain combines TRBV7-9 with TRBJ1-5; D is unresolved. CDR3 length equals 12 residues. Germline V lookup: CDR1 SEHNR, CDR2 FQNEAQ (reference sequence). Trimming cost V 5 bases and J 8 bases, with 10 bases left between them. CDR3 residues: CASSPGWKPQHF. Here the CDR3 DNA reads TGTGCCAGCAGCCCCGGTTGGAAGCCCCAGCATTTT. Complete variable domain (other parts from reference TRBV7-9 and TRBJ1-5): DTGVSQNPRHKITKRGQNVTFRCDPISEHNRLYWYRQTLGQGPEFLTYFQNEAQLEKSRLLSDRFSAERPKGSFSTLEIQRTEQGDSAMYLCASSPGWKPQHFGDGTRLSIL.

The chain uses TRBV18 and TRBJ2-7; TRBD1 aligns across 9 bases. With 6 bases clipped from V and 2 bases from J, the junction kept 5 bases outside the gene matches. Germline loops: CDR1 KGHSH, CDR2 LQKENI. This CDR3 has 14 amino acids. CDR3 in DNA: TGTGCCAGCTCCCCGGGACAGGGAGCCTACGAGCAGTACTTC. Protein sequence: CASSPGQGAYEQYF.

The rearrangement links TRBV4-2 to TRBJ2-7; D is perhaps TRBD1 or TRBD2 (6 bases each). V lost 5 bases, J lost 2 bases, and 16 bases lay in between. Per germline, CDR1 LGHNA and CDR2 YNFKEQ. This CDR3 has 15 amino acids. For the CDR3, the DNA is TGTGCCAGCAGCTCCCCCGGGGGCTCGGCCTACGAGCAGTACTTC. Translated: CASSSPGGSAYEQYF.

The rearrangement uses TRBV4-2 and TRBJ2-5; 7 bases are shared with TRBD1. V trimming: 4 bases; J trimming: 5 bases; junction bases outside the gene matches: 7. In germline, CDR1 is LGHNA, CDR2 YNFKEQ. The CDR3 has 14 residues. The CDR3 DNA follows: TGTGCCAGCAGCCGGGGACAGTTGGCGGAGACCCAGTACTTC. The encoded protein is CASSRGQLAETQYF.

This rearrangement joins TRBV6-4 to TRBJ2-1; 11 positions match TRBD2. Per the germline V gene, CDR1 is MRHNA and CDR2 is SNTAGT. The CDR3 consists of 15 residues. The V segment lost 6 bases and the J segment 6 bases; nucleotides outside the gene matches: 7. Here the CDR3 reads CASSELAGVINEQFF. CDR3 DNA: TGTGCCAGCAGCGAACTAGCGGGAGTCATCAATGAGCAGTTCTTC.

The CDR3, as DNA: TGTGCCAGCAGCTTAGCGGGGTTAAGGGACAGCTCCTACGAGCAGTACTTC. It translates to CASSLAGLRDSSYEQYF. This chain joins TRBV7-6 and TRBJ2-7; 7 bases are a match to TRBD1. Per germline, CDR1 SGHVS and CDR2 FNYEAQ. Trimming took 0 bases from V and 0 from J; bases not matched to a gene: 8. CDR3 length: 17 amino acids.

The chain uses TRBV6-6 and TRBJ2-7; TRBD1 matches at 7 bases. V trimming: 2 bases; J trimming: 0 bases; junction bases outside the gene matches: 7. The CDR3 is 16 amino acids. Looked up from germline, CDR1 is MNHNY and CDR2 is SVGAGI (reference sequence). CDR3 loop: CASSYPTTGVSYEQYF. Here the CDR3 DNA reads TGTGCCAGCAGTTACCCGACTACAGGGGTCTCCTACGAGCAGTACTTC.

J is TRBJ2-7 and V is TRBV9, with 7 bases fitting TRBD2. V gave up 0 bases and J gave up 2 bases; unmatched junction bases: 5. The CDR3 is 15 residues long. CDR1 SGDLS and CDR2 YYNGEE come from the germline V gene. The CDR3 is CASSVGGAGTYEQYF. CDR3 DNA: TGTGCCAGCAGCGTAGGTGGAGCGGGGACCTACGAGCAGTACTTC.

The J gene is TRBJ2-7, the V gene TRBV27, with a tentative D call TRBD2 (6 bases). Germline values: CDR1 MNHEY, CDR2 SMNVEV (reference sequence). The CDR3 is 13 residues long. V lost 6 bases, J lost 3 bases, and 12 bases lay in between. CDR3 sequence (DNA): TGTGCCAGCAGGTCCTATAGCGGCTACGAGCAGTACTTC. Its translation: CASRSYSGYEQYF.

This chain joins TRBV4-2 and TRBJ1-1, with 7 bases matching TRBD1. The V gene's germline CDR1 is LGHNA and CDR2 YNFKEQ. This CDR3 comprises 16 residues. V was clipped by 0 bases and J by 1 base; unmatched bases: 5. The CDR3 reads CASSQEGQARNTEAFF. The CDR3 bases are TGTGCCAGCAGCCAAGAAGGACAGGCCAGGAACACTGAAGCTTTCTTT.

DNA of the CDR3: TGTGCCAGCGCGGGGCTCCAAGAGACCCAGTACTTC. It translates to CASAGLQETQYF. This chain connects TRBV12-3 or TRBV12-4 to TRBJ2-5; TRBD2 might be the D (6 bases). Deletions cut 8 bases from V and 1 base from J, with 8 bases between. This CDR3 has 12 residues.

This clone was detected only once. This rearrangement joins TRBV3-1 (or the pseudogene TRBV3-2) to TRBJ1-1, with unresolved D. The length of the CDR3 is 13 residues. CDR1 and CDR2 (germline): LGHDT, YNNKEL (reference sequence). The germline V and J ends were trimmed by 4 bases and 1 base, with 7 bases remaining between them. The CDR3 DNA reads TGTGCCAGCAGCCCTCGTGAGAACACTGAAGCTTTCTTT. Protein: CASSPRENTEAFF.

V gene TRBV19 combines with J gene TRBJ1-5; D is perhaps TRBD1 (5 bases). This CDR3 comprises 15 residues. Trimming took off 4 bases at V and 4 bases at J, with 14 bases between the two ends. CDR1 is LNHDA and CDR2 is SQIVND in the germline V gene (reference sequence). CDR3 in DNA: TGTGCCAGTAGTACATATCAGGGCCCTAATCAGCCCCAGCATTTT. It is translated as CASSTYQGPNQPQHF.